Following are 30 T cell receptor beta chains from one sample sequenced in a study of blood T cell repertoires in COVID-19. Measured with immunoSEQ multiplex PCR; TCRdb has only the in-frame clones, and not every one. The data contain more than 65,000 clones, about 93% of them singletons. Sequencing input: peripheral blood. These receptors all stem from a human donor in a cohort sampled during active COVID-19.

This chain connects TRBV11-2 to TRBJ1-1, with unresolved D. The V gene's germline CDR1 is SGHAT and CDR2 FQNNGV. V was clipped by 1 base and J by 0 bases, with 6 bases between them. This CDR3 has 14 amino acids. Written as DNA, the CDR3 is TGTGCCAGCAGCTTAGGGCCCATGAACACTGAAGCTTTCTTT. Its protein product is CASSLGPMNTEAFF.

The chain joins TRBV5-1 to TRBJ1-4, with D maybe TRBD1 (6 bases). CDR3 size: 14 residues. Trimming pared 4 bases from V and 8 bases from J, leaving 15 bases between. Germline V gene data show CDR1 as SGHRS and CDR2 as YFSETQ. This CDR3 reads CASSPRGGGEKLFF. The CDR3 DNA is TGCGCCAGCAGCCCCCGCGGGGGGGGCGAAAAACTGTTTTTT.

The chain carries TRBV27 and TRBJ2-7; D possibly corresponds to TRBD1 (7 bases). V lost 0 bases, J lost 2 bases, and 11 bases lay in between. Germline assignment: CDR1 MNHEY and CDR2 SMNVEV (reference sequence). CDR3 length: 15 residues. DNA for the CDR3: TGTGCCAGCAGTTTATCCAGGGGGGTCGCCTACGAGCAGTACTTC. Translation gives CASSLSRGVAYEQYF.

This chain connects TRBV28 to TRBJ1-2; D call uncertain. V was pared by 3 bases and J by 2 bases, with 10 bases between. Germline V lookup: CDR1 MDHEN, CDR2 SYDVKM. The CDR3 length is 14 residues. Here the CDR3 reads CASSFLTENYGYTF. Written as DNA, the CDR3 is TGTGCCAGCAGTTTCCTTACAGAGAACTATGGCTACACCTTC.

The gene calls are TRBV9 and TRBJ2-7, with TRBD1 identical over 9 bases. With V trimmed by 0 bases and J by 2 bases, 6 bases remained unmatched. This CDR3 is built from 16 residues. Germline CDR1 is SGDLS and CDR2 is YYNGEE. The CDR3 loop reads CASSVGGGQGPYEQYF. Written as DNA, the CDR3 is TGTGCCAGCAGCGTAGGTGGGGGACAGGGCCCCTACGAGCAGTACTTC.

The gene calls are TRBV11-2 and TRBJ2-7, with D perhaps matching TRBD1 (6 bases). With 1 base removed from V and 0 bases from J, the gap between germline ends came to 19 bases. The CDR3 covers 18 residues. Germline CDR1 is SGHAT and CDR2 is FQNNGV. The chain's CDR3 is CASSLVARGLPSSYEQYF. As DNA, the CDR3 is TGTGCCAGCAGCTTAGTGGCCAGGGGCCTGCCAAGCTCCTACGAGCAGTACTTC. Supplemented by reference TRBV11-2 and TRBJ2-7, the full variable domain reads EAGVAQSPRYKIIEKRQSVAFWCNPISGHATLYWYQQILGQGPKLLIQFQNNGVVDDSQLPKDRFSAERLKGVDSTLKIQPAKLEDSAVYLCASSLVARGLPSSYEQYFGPGTRLTVT.

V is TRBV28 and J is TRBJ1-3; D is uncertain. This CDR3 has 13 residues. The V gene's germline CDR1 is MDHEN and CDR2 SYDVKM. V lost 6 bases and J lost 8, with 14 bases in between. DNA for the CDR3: TGTGCCAGCAGCCCCTCTCGGGTGGACACCATATATTTT. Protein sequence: CASSPSRVDTIYF.

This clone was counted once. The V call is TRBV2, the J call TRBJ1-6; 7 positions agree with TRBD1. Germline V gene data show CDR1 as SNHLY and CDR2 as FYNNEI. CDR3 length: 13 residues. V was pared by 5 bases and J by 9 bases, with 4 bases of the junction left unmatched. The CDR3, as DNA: TGTGCCAGCAGTACAGGGGAGGCTTCACCCCTCCACTTT. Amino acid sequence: CASSTGEASPLHF.

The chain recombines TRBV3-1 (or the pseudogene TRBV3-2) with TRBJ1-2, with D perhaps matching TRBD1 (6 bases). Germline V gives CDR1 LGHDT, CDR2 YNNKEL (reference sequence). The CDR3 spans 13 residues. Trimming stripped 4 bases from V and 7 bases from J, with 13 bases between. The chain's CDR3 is CASSPATGGGYTF. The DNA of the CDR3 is TGTGCCAGCAGCCCCGCGACAGGCGGTGGCTACACCTTC.

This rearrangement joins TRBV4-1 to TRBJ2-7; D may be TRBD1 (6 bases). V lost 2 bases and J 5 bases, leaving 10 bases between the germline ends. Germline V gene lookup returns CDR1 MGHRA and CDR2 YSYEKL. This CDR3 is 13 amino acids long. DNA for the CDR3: TGCGCCAGCAGCCAATCAGGGGACCACGAGCAGTACTTC. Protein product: CASSQSGDHEQYF.

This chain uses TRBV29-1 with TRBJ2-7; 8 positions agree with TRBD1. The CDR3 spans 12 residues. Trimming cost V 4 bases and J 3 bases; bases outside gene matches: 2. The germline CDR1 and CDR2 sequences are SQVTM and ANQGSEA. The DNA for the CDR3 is TGCAGCGTTGCCGGACAGGGCTACGAGCAGTACTTC. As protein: CSVAGQGYEQYF.

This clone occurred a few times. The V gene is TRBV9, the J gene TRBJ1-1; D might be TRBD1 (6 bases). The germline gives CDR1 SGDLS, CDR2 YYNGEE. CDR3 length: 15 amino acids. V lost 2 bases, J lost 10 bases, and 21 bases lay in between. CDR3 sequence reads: CASSVGSGALRGAFF. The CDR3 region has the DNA TGTGCCAGCAGCGTCGGGTCAGGGGCTCTTAGGGGAGCTTTCTTT.

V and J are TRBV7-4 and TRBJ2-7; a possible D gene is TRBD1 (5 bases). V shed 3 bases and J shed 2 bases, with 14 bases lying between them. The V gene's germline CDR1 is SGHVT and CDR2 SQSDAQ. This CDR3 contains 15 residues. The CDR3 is CASSFRRDTTYEQYF. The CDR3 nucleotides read TGTGCCAGCAGCTTTCGCAGGGATACAACCTACGAGCAGTACTTC.

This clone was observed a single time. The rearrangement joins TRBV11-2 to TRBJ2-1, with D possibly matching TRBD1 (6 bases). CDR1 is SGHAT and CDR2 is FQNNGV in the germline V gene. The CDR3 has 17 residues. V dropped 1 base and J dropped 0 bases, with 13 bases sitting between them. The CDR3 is CASSLGPGASSYNEQFF. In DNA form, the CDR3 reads TGTGCCAGCAGCTTAGGGCCAGGGGCAAGCTCCTACAATGAGCAGTTCTTC.

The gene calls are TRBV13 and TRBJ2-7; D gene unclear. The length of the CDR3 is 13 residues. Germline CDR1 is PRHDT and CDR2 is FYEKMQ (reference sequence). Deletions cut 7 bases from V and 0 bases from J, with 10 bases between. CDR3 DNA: TGTGCCAGCACCCAACTTACCTCCTACGAGCAGTACTTC. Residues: CASTQLTSYEQYF.

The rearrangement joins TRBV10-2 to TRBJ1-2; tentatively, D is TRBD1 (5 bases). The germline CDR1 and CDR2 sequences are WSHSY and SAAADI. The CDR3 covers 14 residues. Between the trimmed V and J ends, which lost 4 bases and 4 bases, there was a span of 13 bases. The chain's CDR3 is CASSVGGVGYGYTF. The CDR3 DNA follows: TGCGCCAGCAGTGTAGGAGGGGTCGGCTATGGCTACACCTTC.

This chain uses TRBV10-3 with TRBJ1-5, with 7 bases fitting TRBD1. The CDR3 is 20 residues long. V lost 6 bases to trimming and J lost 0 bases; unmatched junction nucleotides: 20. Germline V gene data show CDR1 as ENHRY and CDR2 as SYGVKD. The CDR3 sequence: CAISRDSILFYFYSNQPQHF. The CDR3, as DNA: TGTGCCATCAGCCGGGACAGCATCTTGTTTTATTTCTATAGCAATCAGCCCCAGCATTTT.

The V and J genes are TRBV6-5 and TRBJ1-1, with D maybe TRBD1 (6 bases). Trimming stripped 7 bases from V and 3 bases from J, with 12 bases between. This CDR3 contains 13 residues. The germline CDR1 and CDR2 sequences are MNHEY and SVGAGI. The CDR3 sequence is CASIAQGDTEAFF. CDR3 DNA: TGTGCCAGCATCGCACAGGGAGACACTGAAGCTTTCTTT.

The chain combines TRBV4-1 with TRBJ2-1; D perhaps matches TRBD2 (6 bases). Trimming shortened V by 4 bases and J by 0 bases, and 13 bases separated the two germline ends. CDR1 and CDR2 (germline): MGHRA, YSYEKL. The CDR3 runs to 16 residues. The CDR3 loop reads CASSREAGTSYNEQFF. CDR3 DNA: TGCGCCAGCAGCCGAGAAGCGGGTACCTCCTACAATGAGCAGTTCTTC.

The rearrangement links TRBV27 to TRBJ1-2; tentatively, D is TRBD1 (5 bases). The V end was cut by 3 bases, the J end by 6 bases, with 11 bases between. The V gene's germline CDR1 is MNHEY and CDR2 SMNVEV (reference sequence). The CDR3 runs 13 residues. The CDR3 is CASSLKGMDGYTF. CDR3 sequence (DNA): TGTGCCAGCAGTTTGAAGGGGATGGATGGCTACACCTTC.

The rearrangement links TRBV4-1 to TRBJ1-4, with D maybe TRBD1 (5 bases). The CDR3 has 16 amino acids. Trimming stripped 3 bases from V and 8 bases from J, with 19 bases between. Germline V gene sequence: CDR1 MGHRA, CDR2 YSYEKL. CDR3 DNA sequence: TGCGCCAGCAGCCAGGACGGGACTCGGGAAGGAGAAAAACTGTTTTTT. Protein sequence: CASSQDGTREGEKLFF.

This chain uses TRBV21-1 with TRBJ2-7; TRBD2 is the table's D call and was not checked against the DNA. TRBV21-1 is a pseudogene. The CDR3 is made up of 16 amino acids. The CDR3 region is CASSKSGDRYFYEQYF. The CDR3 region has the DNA TGTGCCAGCAGCAAATCGGGAGACAGATACTTCTACGAGCAGTACTTC.

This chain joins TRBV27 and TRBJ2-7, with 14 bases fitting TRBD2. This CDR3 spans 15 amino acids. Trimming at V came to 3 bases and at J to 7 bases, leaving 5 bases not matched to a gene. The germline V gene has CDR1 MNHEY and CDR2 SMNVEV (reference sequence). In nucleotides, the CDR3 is TGTGCCAGCAGTTTGAGGACTAGCGGGGGGACTGAGCAGTACTTC. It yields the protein CASSLRTSGGTEQYF.

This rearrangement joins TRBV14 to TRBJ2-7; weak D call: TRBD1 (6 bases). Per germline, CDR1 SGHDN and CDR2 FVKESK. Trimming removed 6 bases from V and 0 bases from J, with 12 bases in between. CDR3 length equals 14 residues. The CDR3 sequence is CASRRPGHSYEQYF. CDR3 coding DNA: TGTGCCAGCAGACGTCCGGGACACTCCTACGAGCAGTACTTC.

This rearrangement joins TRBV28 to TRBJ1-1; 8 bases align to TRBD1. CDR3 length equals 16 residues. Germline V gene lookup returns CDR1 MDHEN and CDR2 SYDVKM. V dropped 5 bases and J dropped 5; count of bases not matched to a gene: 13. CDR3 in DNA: TGTGCCAGCAGTGCAGGGTTGACAGGGGATTCAACTGAAGCTTTCTTT. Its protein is CASSAGLTGDSTEAFF.

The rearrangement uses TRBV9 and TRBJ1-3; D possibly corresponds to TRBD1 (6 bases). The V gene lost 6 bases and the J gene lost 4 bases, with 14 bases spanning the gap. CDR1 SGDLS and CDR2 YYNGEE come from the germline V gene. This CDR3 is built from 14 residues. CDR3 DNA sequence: TGTGCCAGCACCCCAGGGGAATCAGGAAACACCATATATTTT. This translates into CASTPGESGNTIYF.

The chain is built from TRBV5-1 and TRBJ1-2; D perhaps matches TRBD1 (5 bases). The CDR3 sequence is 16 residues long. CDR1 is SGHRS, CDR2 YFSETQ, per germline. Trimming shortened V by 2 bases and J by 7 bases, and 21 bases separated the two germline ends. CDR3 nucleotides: TGCGCCAGCAGCTTTTACCAGGGTATCGCGAGTAGTGGCTACACCTTC. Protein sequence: CASSFYQGIASSGYTF.

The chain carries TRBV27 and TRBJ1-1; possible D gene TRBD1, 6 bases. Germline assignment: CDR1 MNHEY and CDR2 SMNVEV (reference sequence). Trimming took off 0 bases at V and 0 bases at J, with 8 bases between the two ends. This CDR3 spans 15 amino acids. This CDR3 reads CASSLSGQLNTEAFF. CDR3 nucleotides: TGTGCCAGCAGTTTATCAGGACAGTTGAACACTGAAGCTTTCTTT.

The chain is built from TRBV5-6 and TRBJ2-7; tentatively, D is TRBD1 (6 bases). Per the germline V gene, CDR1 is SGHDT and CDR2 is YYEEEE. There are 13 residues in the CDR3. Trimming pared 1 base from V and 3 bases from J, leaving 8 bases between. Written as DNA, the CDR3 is TGTGCCAGCAGCTTGACACAGGGCTACGAGCAGTACTTC. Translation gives CASSLTQGYEQYF.

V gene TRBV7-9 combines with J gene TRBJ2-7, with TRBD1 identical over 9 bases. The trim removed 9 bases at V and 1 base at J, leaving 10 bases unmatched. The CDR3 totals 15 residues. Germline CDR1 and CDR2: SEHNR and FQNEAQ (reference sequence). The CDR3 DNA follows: TGTGCCAGTCATACCCCCGGGACAGGGTCCTACGAGCAGTACTTC. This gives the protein CASHTPGTGSYEQYF.